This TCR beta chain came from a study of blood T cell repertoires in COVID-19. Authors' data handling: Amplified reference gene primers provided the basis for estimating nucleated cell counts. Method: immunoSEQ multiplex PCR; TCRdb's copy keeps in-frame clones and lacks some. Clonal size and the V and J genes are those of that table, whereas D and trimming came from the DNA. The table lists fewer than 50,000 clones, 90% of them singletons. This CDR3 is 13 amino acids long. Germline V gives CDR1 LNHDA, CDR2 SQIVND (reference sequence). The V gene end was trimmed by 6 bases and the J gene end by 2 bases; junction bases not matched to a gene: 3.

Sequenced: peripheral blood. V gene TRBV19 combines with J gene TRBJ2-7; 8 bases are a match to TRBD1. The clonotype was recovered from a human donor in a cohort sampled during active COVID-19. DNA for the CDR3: TGTGCCAGTAGAGACAGGGGAGCCTACGAGCAGTACTTC. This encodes CASRDRGAYEQYF.